This T cell receptor (beta chain) derives from a study of blood T cell repertoires in COVID-19 (dated by TCRdb to the early 2020s). The study in broad terms: The collaborator samples originated in the United States, Italy and Spain and spanned the acute and convalescent phases of COVID-19. Samples came from the ongoing ImmuneRACE study (first 160 participants) plus 1,254 subjects from 6 global collaborators. The material from the prospective study consisted of cDNA or gDNA derived from T cells, B-cell-depleted T cells, or PBMCs. The repertoires were made available in a free public database intended to serve as a resource for research on the immune response to SARS-CoV-2. HLA class I and class II types, where available, came from metadata supplied by the sample provider rather than from assay-based typing. Deeply sampled blood TCRbeta repertoires from subjects exposed to, actively infected with, or recovered from COVID-19 were included in the dataset. A de-identified subject ID, COVID-19 status, age in years and sex were almost always included in the sample metadata. Study-level results and caveats: The quantity of clinical and demographic metadata differed by source and by participant and was supplied without curation.

About this clone itself: Its antigen remains undetermined. There are no base qualities to consult, and no much larger clone falls within one base.

At one collaborating source in Seattle, patients were enrolled during active infection and were followed longitudinally through the course of disease. Each collaborating institution followed its own protocols to collect whole blood in K2EDTA tubes. Collaborator samples were shipped for TCRbeta analysis as frozen whole blood, isolated PBMCs, or DNA extracted from either sample type. The immunoSEQ Assay, a bias-controlled multiplex PCR, was used to amplify TCRbeta CDR3 regions from genomic DNA. The published analysis was carried out like this. The number of nucleated cells in each sample was estimated from the amplification of reference gene primers within the assay. Sequence reads were collapsed and filtered to measure the absolute abundance of every unique TCRbeta CDR3 rearrangement. For each sample, productive Simpson clonality was calculated by taking the square root of Simpson's diversity index across productive rearrangements. TCRdb carries this immuneACCESS record with in-frame sequences only. Its versions omit some clonotypes, under half of them owing to an unresolved V gene in the studies checked, with the rest unexplained. That table is the source of V, J and clone size, and D and trimming were worked out from the DNA. A total of some 130,000 clones appear in this sample, about 89% of them only once. Around 4.2% of the sample is taken by the ten largest.

The germline V and J ends show losses of 5 bases and 2 bases respectively, and no gene match explains 5 bases of the junction. The CDR3 contains 15 residues, cysteine and phenylalanine counted. The DNA shown is the 45-base CDR3, in frame from base 1. CDR1 and CDR2, per the germline V gene (reference sequence), are LNHDA and SQIVND. In this chain, TRBV19 is recombined with TRBJ2-3; TRBD1 matches 9 bases in the middle. The TCR was taken from a man aged 55 to 70 with COVID-19, enrolled during active disease. The sequenced sample was peripheral blood. The CDR3 reads CASSWTGELTDTQYF. The DNA is as follows: TGTGCCAGTAGTTGGACAGGGGAACTCACAGATACGCAGTATTTT.